The 27 T cell receptor beta chains below were found in one sample sequenced in a study of stem cell transplantation in POMP-related autoinflammatory disease. Sequencing was performed with immunoSEQ multiplex PCR; in TCRdb, only in-frame clones are kept and a portion is missing. The top ten hold 25% to 30% of the sample, which has about 1,500 clones, about 81% seen once. Source material: Tregs from PBMCs. These receptors originate from a human donor in good health.

V is TRBV5-1 and J is TRBJ2-1, with a tentative D call TRBD2 (7 bases). The CDR3 is 14 residues long. The germline V gene has CDR1 SGHRS and CDR2 YFSETQ. V lost 6 bases and J 7 bases, leaving 17 bases between the germline ends. The CDR3 sequence: CASKQAGAGNEQFF. The CDR3 DNA sequence: TGCGCCAGCAAACAGGCGGGGGCAGGGAATGAGCAGTTCTTC.

The table lists this clone with a count of one. The chain links TRBV19 to TRBJ2-4, with 10 bases aligning to TRBD1. After removal of 5 bases from V and 0 bases from J, the junction contained 4 bases not matched to a gene. This CDR3 has 16 amino acids. Germline loops: CDR1 LNHDA, CDR2 SQIVND (reference sequence). CDR3 nucleotide sequence: TGTGCCAGTAGTCCCGGGACAGGGGTAGCCAAAAACATTCAGTACTTC. Translating gives CASSPGTGVAKNIQYF.

V usage is TRBV2 and J usage is TRBJ1-5; TRBD1 might be the D (5 bases). Germline CDR1 reads SNHLY; CDR2 reads FYNNEI. This CDR3 has 15 residues. V gave up 5 bases and J gave up 0 bases, with 11 bases separating them. CDR3 nucleotide sequence: TGTGCCAGCAGTTTCAGGGCCTTTAGCAATCAGCCCCAGCATTTT. Its protein product is CASSFRAFSNQPQHF.

This clone was counted once. V gene TRBV27 combines with J gene TRBJ2-7, with D possibly matching TRBD2 (6 bases). Trimming took off 3 bases at V and 7 bases at J, with 13 bases between the two ends. The CDR3 loop spans 13 amino acids. Germline CDR1 reads MNHEY; CDR2 reads SMNVEV (reference sequence). The CDR3 protein is CASSFTVAGEQYF. The CDR3 DNA follows: TGTGCCAGCAGTTTTACGGTGGCGGGAGAGCAGTACTTC.

This chain links TRBV7-3 with TRBJ1-1; D perhaps matches TRBD1 (6 bases). Trimming cost V 5 bases and J 2 bases, with 15 bases left between them. Per germline, CDR1 SGHTA and CDR2 FQGTGA. The CDR3 extends over 15 amino acids. CDR3: CASSPSGGRNTEAFF. CDR3 DNA: TGTGCCAGCAGCCCCTCGGGGGGGCGTAACACTGAAGCTTTCTTT.

The chain links TRBV7-9 to TRBJ1-1; D unresolved. CDR3 length: 17 amino acids. Looked up from germline, CDR1 is SEHNR and CDR2 is FQNEAQ (reference sequence). Trimming removed 0 bases from V and 3 bases from J, with 17 bases in between. CDR3 sequence reads: CASSLALGPPQDTEAFF. The CDR3 coding sequence is TGTGCCAGCAGCTTAGCCCTCGGTCCCCCTCAGGACACTGAAGCTTTCTTT.

The V gene is TRBV2, the J gene TRBJ2-3, with 11 bases matching TRBD2. Germline V gives CDR1 SNHLY, CDR2 FYNNEI. The CDR3 is 18 residues long. Germline trimming cut 4 bases from V and 0 bases from J; bases unmatched to any gene: 9. The chain's CDR3 is CASSVGGTSGTSTDTQYF. As DNA, the CDR3 is TGTGCCAGCAGTGTAGGGGGGACTAGCGGAACTAGCACAGATACGCAGTATTTT.

The chain has TRBV7-9 and TRBJ2-5; D unresolved. Germline CDR1 reads SEHNR; CDR2 reads FQNEAQ (reference sequence). This CDR3 spans 11 amino acids. V lost 4 bases, J lost 4 bases, and 4 bases lay in between. DNA of the CDR3: TGTGCCAGCAGCTCAGGAGAGACCCAGTACTTC. Protein: CASSSGETQYF.

The chain employs TRBV28 and TRBJ2-7; 8 bases are a match to TRBD2. CDR1 is MDHEN, CDR2 SYDVKM, per germline. Trimming removed 6 bases from V and 0 bases from J; junction bases left unmatched: 1. This CDR3 region has 13 residues. As DNA, the CDR3 is TGTGCCAGCAGGAGCGGGAGCTCCTACGAGCAGTACTTC. It translates to CASRSGSSYEQYF.

This clone turned up a few times. The V call is TRBV2, the J call TRBJ1-1; 10 bases are shared with TRBD1. Trimming took 8 bases from V and 5 from J; bases not matched to a gene: 11. Germline CDR1 SNHLY, CDR2 FYNNEI. The CDR3 consists of 15 residues. CDR3 sequence (DNA): TGTGCCAGCTATGGACAGGGGGAGGTGGGAACTGAAGCTTTCTTT. It translates to CASYGQGEVGTEAFF.

The chain joins TRBV4-1 to TRBJ2-3, with 7 bases lining up with TRBD1. J was trimmed by 1 base and V by 6 bases; bases with no gene match: 7. The CDR3 totals 15 residues. Germline V gene lookup returns CDR1 MGHRA and CDR2 YSYEKL. The CDR3 DNA reads as TGCGCCAGCAGTCCCGACAGGGTAGGCACAGATACGCAGTATTTT. Residues: CASSPDRVGTDTQYF.

The chain carries TRBV30 and TRBJ2-7; tentative D call: TRBD1 (6 bases). The CDR3 length is 12 residues. The germline CDR1 and CDR2 sequences are GTSNPN and SVGIG (reference sequence). Trimming left V 2 bases short and J 3 bases short, with 8 bases between. Written as DNA, the CDR3 is TGTGCCTGGAGTTGGGACAACTACGAGCAGTACTTC. This translates into CAWSWDNYEQYF.

The chain recombines TRBV21-1 with TRBJ1-5. TRBV21-1 is described as a pseudogene. The CDR3 sequence is 15 residues long. The CDR3 loop is CASSKGERMRQPQHF. The CDR3 nucleotides are TGTGCCAGCAGCAAAGGTGAACGAATGAGACAGCCCCAGCATTTT.

This clone came up a few times. The chain links TRBV19 to TRBJ2-2, with D hard to call. With 3 bases removed from V and 2 bases from J, the gap between germline ends came to 10 bases. Looked up from germline, CDR1 is LNHDA and CDR2 is SQIVND (reference sequence). The CDR3 covers 15 residues. This CDR3 reads CASSISGFNTGELFF. The DNA of the CDR3 is TGTGCCAGTAGTATCTCCGGATTCAACACCGGGGAGCTGTTTTTT.

This chain joins TRBV7-2 and TRBJ2-3; D tentatively reads TRBD1 or TRBD2 (5 bases each). Germline lookup yields CDR1 SGHTA and CDR2 FQGNSA. The V end was cut by 5 bases, the J end by 10 bases, with 13 bases between. The length of the CDR3 is 12 residues. The CDR3 DNA is TGTGCCAGCAGCCCGGAGGTAGGGGCGCAGTATTTT. This gives the protein CASSPEVGAQYF.

The table lists this clone with a few counts. The V call is TRBV30, the J call TRBJ2-1, with 9 bases fitting TRBD2. From germline, CDR1 is GTSNPN and CDR2 SVGIG (reference sequence). CDR3 size: 16 residues. V lost 0 bases, J lost 10 bases, and 13 bases stayed unmatched. CDR3 sequence (DNA): TGTGCCTGGAGTGTACGGGGTAGCGGGGGCCCTCGAGAGCAGTTCTTC. Protein: CAWSVRGSGGPREQFF.

The chain has TRBV10-3 and TRBJ1-5; TRBD1 aligns across 7 bases. Trimming took 5 bases from V and 9 from J; bases not matched to a gene: 7. This CDR3 is 13 amino acids long. Germline loops: CDR1 ENHRY, CDR2 SYGVKD. Here the CDR3 DNA reads TGTGCCATCAGTATGACAGGGTCATGGCCCCAGCATTTT. Translating gives CAISMTGSWPQHF.

The rearrangement links TRBV11-2 to TRBJ1-4; D is undetermined. Germline values: CDR1 SGHAT, CDR2 FQNNGV. The V end lost 0 bases, the J end lost 5 bases, and 10 bases lay between the germline ends. The CDR3 extends over 15 amino acids. The CDR3 DNA is TGTGCCAGCAGCTTAGATCGGGTCCTCAATGAAAAACTGTTTTTT. Protein: CASSLDRVLNEKLFF.

This rearrangement joins TRBV30 to TRBJ2-2; D uncertain. Per germline, CDR1 GTSNPN and CDR2 SVGIG (reference sequence). CDR3 length: 12 residues. Trimming removed 2 bases from V and 3 bases from J, with 4 bases in between. The chain's CDR3 is CAWSRDTGELFF. In DNA, the CDR3 is TGTGCCTGGAGTCGGGACACCGGGGAGCTGTTTTTT.

The J gene is TRBJ2-3, the V gene TRBV7-8; D may be TRBD2 (6 bases). This CDR3 has 15 residues. The V end was cut by 3 bases, the J end by 2 bases, with 12 bases between. The germline V gene has CDR1 SGHVS and CDR2 FQNEAQ. CDR3: CASSFIGRATDTQYF. In nucleotides, the CDR3 is TGTGCCAGCAGCTTTATCGGGAGAGCCACAGATACGCAGTATTTT.

The J gene is TRBJ1-5, the V gene TRBV7-9; no clear D. The V end was cut by 1 base, the J end by 11 bases, with 9 bases between. CDR1 and CDR2 (germline): SEHNR, FQNEAQ (reference sequence). The CDR3 has 12 residues. Written as DNA, the CDR3 is TGTGCCAGCAGCTTAGTAGGCGGGGCCCAGCATTTT. It encodes CASSLVGGAQHF.

The rearrangement links TRBV7-2 to TRBJ2-5, with TRBD2 matching 8 bases. V dropped 2 bases and J dropped 5; count of bases not matched to a gene: 13. From germline, CDR1 is SGHTA and CDR2 FQGNSA. The CDR3 runs to 17 residues. The CDR3 DNA follows: TGTGCCAGCAGCTTACTGCCCGGGGGGGCGTCACGGGAGACCCAGTACTTC. Its protein product is CASSLLPGGASRETQYF.

The rearrangement links TRBV2 to TRBJ2-7; D may be TRBD2 (6 bases). The germline V gene encodes CDR1 SNHLY and CDR2 FYNNEI. Trimming removed 6 bases at V and 2 bases at J, with 14 bases between. The CDR3 runs to 14 residues. CDR3 coding DNA: TGTGCCAGCAGGGTCGGTTCGGGGGCCTACGAGCAGTACTTC. Translating it yields CASRVGSGAYEQYF.

The rearrangement joins TRBV30 to TRBJ1-1, with D maybe TRBD1 (6 bases). Trimming pared 3 bases from V and 4 bases from J, leaving 15 bases between. The germline V gene has CDR1 GTSNPN and CDR2 SVGIG (reference sequence). The CDR3 is 14 amino acids. CDR3: CAWRGRRGSTEAFF. In DNA form, the CDR3 reads TGTGCCTGGAGAGGACGCAGGGGAAGCACTGAAGCTTTCTTT.

CDR3 in DNA: TGTGCCAGCAGTGTGATAGCGGGGGCCTCCTACGAGCAGTACTTC. This sequence encodes CASSVIAGASYEQYF. V is TRBV2 and J is TRBJ2-7; 9 bases fit TRBD2. Trimming took 4 bases from V and 0 from J; bases not matched to a gene: 4. Germline-derived CDR1 and CDR2 are SNHLY and FYNNEI. The CDR3 totals 15 residues.

The rearrangement links TRBV9 to TRBJ2-3, with D perhaps matching TRBD1 or TRBD2 (6 bases each). Germline CDR1 is SGDLS and CDR2 is YYNGEE. The CDR3 is made up of 16 amino acids. V shed 3 bases and J shed 5 bases, with 19 bases lying between them. The CDR3 DNA is TGTGCCAGCAGCGCCAGGGGCGGGGTTTTTGGAGATACGCAGTATTTT. Translating gives CASSARGGVFGDTQYF.

The chain is built from TRBV30 and TRBJ2-7; tentatively, D is TRBD2 (6 bases). Trimming shortened V by 0 bases and J by 0 bases, and 12 bases separated the two germline ends. CDR3 size: 15 residues. CDR1 and CDR2 (germline): GTSNPN, SVGIG (reference sequence). Here the CDR3 reads CAWSVGRRSSYEQYF. The CDR3, as DNA: TGTGCCTGGAGTGTAGGGAGGAGGAGCTCCTACGAGCAGTACTTC.